The clone carrying this T cell receptor (beta chain) showed up just a few times. Its specificity is unknown. As it was prepared, the TCRbeta library received unique molecular identifiers. Using its own MiXCR run on the PCR reads, TCRdb lists one record per CDR3 protein. The sample holds a few hundred thousand distinct CDR3 sequences; approximately 10% are singletons and the top ten take roughly 27%. The data originate from a study of T-cell reconstitution after alpha-beta-depleted transplantation in children. Findings of the study overall: Reports say that about two months after transplant, the alpha-beta T cells came out of several hundred graft clones that had expanded.

Sequenced here: PBMCs, sampled before TCRalphabeta/CD19-depleted stem cell transplant. The clonotype comes from a child under two years old with acute myeloid leukemia, due to receive a stem cell transplant.

CDR3 residues: CASSVSPDTQYF. In DNA, the CDR3 is TGTGCCAGCAGCGTTAGCCCAGATACGCAGTATTTT. V gene TRBV3-1 combines with J gene TRBJ2-3; D is unclear. CDR1 and CDR2 (germline): LGHDT, YNNKEL (reference sequence). This CDR3 comprises 12 residues. V was trimmed by 5 bases and J by 4 bases, leaving 7 bases between them.